This paragraph reports one T cell receptor beta chain. Residents of under 25 US areas, aged roughly 18 to 95 years, made up the participants. Cohort allocation depended upon clinical history that participants reported. This record comes from a study of blood T cell repertoires in COVID-19. Study context: The origin of the acute and convalescent COVID-19 samples was the United States, Italy and Spain.

Per the study methods: Amplification of reference gene primers provided the estimated nucleated cell counts. The method was immunoSEQ multiplex PCR; TCRdb's version includes in-frame clones alone and lacks a portion of them. Clone size and the V and J calls come from that table; the DNA yielded D and trimming. The data contain hundreds of thousands of clones, 80% to 90% of them singletons. Trimming took off 6 bases at V and 4 bases at J, with 18 bases between the two ends. The CDR3 is 15 residues long. Per the germline V gene, CDR1 is MDHEN and CDR2 is SYDVKM. The chain employs TRBV28 and TRBJ1-2; D call uncertain. The clonotype originates from a woman in her forties or fifties who had recovered from COVID-19. Sample: PBMCs or T cells enriched from blood (not recorded which). The CDR3: CASSYREEPIYGYTF. The CDR3, as DNA: TGTGCCAGCAGCTACCGGGAAGAACCGATCTATGGCTACACCTTC.